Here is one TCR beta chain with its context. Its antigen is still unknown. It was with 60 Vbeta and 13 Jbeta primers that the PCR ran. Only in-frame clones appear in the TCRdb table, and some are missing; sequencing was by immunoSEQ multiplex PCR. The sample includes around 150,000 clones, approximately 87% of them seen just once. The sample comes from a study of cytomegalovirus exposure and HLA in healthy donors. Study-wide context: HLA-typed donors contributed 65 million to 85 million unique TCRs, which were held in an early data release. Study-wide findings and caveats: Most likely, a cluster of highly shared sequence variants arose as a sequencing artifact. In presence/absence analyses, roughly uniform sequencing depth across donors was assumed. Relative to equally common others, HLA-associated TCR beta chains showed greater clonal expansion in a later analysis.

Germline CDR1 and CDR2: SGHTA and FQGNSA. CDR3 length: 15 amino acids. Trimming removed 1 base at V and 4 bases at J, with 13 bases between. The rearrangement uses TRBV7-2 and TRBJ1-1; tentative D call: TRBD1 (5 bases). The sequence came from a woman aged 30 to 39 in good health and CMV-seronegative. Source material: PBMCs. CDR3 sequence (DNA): TGTGCCAGCAGCTTAGTACCCAGGGCTCTCACTGAAGCTTTCTTT. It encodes CASSLVPRALTEAFF.